This T cell receptor beta chain derives from a study of blood T cell repertoires in COVID-19. Germline V CDR1 and CDR2: LGHDT, YNNKEL (reference sequence). This CDR3 spans 14 amino acids. Trimming cost V 4 bases and J 4 bases; bases outside gene matches: 4. The repertoire was sequenced with immunoSEQ multiplex PCR; TCRdb's copy has only in-frame clones and lacks some. The sample holds under 60,000 clones, around nine tenths seen once. This clonotype originated in a human donor with active COVID-19. The donor label of this sample is uncertain. The sample was peripheral blood. The J gene is TRBJ1-1, the V gene TRBV3-1 (or the pseudogene TRBV3-2); 9 bases map to TRBD1. CDR3 in DNA: TGTGCCAGCAGCCTACGACAGGGGGGCACTGAAGCTTTCTTT. The encoded protein is CASSLRQGGTEAFF.